This entry features one T cell receptor (beta chain) sequence. Its antigen remains unidentified. Peripheral blood was drawn, approximately 10 milliliters per donor. Looked up from germline, CDR1 is MNHEY and CDR2 is SMNVEV (reference sequence). The CDR3 contains 14 residues. Trimming stripped 2 bases from V and 11 bases from J, with 18 bases between. The data were taken from a study of blood T cells in healthy people across ages. General study findings and limits: In older individuals, TCR beta diversity per million T cells was lower, falling roughly linearly with age.

Sample-barcoded 5' priming and a J-beta primer mix drove a second PCR of about 6 to 12 cycles. TCRdb reprocessed the 5' RACE reads with MiXCR, giving one entry per CDR3 protein. The sample has hundreds of thousands of distinct CDR3 sequences, around 25% seen once. The same sample was also studied in work on T cells of mothers and their children. Per that study: Over 8 million TCR beta CDR3 reads were obtained from each mother, and about 3 million from each child.

V usage is TRBV27 and J usage is TRBJ2-5, with no clear D. The sequence came from a boy under 18 in good health. The sample was blood. The CDR3 sequence: CASSLDWPMSRQYF. The CDR3 DNA reads as TGTGCCAGCAGTTTAGACTGGCCTATGAGTCGGCAGTACTTC.